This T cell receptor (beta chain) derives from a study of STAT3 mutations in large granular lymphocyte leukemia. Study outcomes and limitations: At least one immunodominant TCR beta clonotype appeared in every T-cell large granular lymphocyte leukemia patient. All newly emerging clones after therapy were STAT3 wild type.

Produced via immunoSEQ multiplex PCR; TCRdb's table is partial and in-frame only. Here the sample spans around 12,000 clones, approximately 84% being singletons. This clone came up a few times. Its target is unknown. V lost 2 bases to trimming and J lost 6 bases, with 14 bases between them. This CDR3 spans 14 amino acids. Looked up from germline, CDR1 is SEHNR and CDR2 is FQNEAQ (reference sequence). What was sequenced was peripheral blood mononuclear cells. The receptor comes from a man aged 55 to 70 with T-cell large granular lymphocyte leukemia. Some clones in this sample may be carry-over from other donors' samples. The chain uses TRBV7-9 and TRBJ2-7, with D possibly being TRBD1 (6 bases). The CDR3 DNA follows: TGTGCCAGCAGCTTAAGCTCCAGGGGACGCGAGCAGTACTTC. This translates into CASSLSSRGREQYF.